The 27 T cell receptor beta chains reported below all come from one sample, sequenced in a study of blood T cell repertoires in COVID-19. TCRdb keeps only in-frame clones here, not all; method: immunoSEQ multiplex PCR. The table records approximately 270,000 clones, around 85% of them present only once. Sequencing used PBMCs or T cells enriched from blood (not recorded which). Receptors were obtained from a woman between 25 and 40 years old who had recovered from COVID-19.

The CDR3 region is CAISTRQGYEQYF. CDR3 sequence (DNA): TGTGCCATCTCCACGAGGCAGGGGTACGAGCAGTACTTC. The genes are TRBV19 and TRBJ2-7, with a weak D call TRBD1 (6 bases). The CDR3 contains 13 residues. V lost 10 bases and J 4 bases, leaving 17 bases between the germline ends. From germline, CDR1 is LNHDA and CDR2 SQIVND (reference sequence).

The gene calls are TRBV7-8 and TRBJ2-2; 7 bases line up with TRBD2. CDR1 and CDR2 (germline): SGHVS, FQNEAQ. CDR3 size: 16 residues. With 2 bases clipped from V and 4 bases from J, the junction kept 7 bases outside the gene matches. The CDR3 loop is CASSLPRGVGTGELFF. In DNA, the CDR3 is TGTGCCAGCAGCTTACCTCGGGGGGTAGGCACCGGGGAGCTGTTTTTT.

The rearrangement uses TRBV18 and TRBJ2-7, with 7 bases aligning to TRBD2. Germline V gene lookup returns CDR1 KGHSH and CDR2 LQKENI. CDR3 length: 13 residues. The V gene end was trimmed by 8 bases and the J gene end by 2 bases; junction bases not matched to a gene: 6. The CDR3 spells CASALGGTYEQYF. The DNA of the CDR3 is TGTGCCAGCGCGTTGGGAGGGACCTACGAGCAGTACTTC.

This clone was counted between two and nine times. The CDR3 nucleotides read TGCAGTGCTAGTCTCCGTGCTAGCGCCACAGATACGCAGTATTTT. Its translation: CSASLRASATDTQYF. The rearrangement links TRBV20-1 to TRBJ2-3; D may be TRBD2 (6 bases). The CDR3 consists of 15 residues. Trimming shortened V by 3 bases and J by 2 bases, and 15 bases separated the two germline ends. The germline V gene encodes CDR1 DFQATT and CDR2 SNEGSKA (reference sequence).

The chain joins TRBV24-1 to TRBJ1-2, with TRBD1 matching over 8 bases. The CDR3 runs 16 residues. J was trimmed by 1 base and V by 3 bases; bases with no gene match: 6. From germline, CDR1 is KGHDR and CDR2 SFDVKD. CDR3 coding DNA: TGTGCCACCAGTGATCCACGACAGGGGAATAACTATGGCTACACCTTC. It specifies CATSDPRQGNNYGYTF.

CDR3 in DNA: TGTGCCAGCAGACGAACAGGGCTCAACACTGAAGCTTTCTTT. Translation: CASRRTGLNTEAFF. The chain carries TRBV2 and TRBJ1-1, with a tentative D call TRBD1 (6 bases). Germline values: CDR1 SNHLY, CDR2 FYNNEI. Trimming took 6 bases from V and 2 from J, leaving 13 bases between them. The CDR3 spans 14 residues.

The chain couples TRBV5-1 to TRBJ2-1; 9 bases map to TRBD2. The CDR3 spans 17 residues. CDR1 is SGHRS and CDR2 is YFSETQ in the germline V gene. J gave up 7 bases and V 0 bases, and 11 bases lay outside the gene matches. The CDR3 DNA sequence: TGCGCCAGCAGCTTGGTGGTTGGCGGGGGGGCGGTGAATGAGCAGTTCTTC. Its protein is CASSLVVGGGAVNEQFF.

V and J are TRBV19 and TRBJ2-3; 8 positions agree with TRBD1. CDR1 and CDR2 (germline): LNHDA, SQIVND (reference sequence). Unmatched junction bases numbered 5, after V lost 7 bases and J lost 2 bases. The CDR3 consists of 14 residues. The CDR3 sequence is CASNRGTYTDTQYF. CDR3 nucleotides: TGTGCCAGTAACAGGGGGACCTACACAGATACGCAGTATTTT.

The chain recombines TRBV7-9 with TRBJ1-4, with 7 nucleotides matching TRBD1. The CDR3 contains 17 residues. CDR1 and CDR2 from the germline V gene are SEHNR and FQNEAQ (reference sequence). The V and J ends lost 4 bases and 4 bases, in that order; junction bases with no gene match: 12. CDR3 in DNA: TGTGCCAGCAGCTCGGGACAGTTAATTTCATTTAATGAAAAACTGTTTTTT. Amino acids: CASSSGQLISFNEKLFF.

The chain recombines TRBV19 with TRBJ1-1; weak D call: TRBD1 (6 bases). CDR3 size: 15 residues. CDR1 is LNHDA, CDR2 SQIVND, per germline (reference sequence). V lost 7 bases, J lost 1 base, and 16 bases lay in between. The CDR3 coding sequence is TGTGCCAGTACCCGAGCTGGGGGCCGGAACACTGAAGCTTTCTTT. This sequence encodes CASTRAGGRNTEAFF.

The table lists this clone with a count of one. The chain joins TRBV19 to TRBJ2-6, with TRBD2 identical over 14 bases. J gave up 2 bases and V 5 bases, and 5 bases lay outside the gene matches. This CDR3 has 18 residues. Germline values: CDR1 LNHDA, CDR2 SQIVND (reference sequence). CDR3 region: CASSLRLAGGTGANVLTF. The CDR3 DNA reads as TGTGCCAGTAGTCTCCGACTAGCGGGGGGGACTGGGGCCAACGTCCTGACTTTC.

The chain uses TRBV5-6 and TRBJ2-3; 7 nucleotides match TRBD1. With V trimmed by 7 bases and J by 4 bases, 6 bases remained unmatched. Germline V gives CDR1 SGHDT, CDR2 YYEEEE. This CDR3 contains 13 residues. This chain's CDR3 is CASLSQGADTQYF. The CDR3 coding sequence is TGTGCCAGCCTATCCCAGGGGGCAGATACGCAGTATTTT. The entire variable domain, with the rest obtained from reference TRBV5-6 and TRBJ2-3, is as follows: DAGVTQSPTHLIKTRGQQVTLRCSPKSGHDTVSWYQQALGQGPQFIFQYYEEEERQRGNFPDRFSGHQFPNYSSELNVNALLLGDSALYLCASLSQGADTQYFGPGTRLTVL.

The chain employs TRBV30 and TRBJ1-3; D gene unclear. Germline V gives CDR1 GTSNPN, CDR2 SVGIG (reference sequence). The CDR3 is 13 residues long. V lost 4 bases to trimming and J lost 0 bases, with 7 bases between them. The CDR3 nucleotides are TGTGCCTGGATTACAGACTCTGGAAACACCATATATTTT. Encoded protein: CAWITDSGNTIYF.

The genes are TRBV3-1 (or the pseudogene TRBV3-2) and TRBJ2-7; 15 bases fit TRBD2. This CDR3 region has 17 residues. The V gene end was trimmed by 4 bases and the J gene end by 3 bases; junction bases not matched to a gene: 7. CDR1 and CDR2 from the germline V gene are LGHDT and YNNKEL (reference sequence). The CDR3 nucleotides are TGTGCCAGCAGCCCCCTTATGGGACTAGCGGGGGGCTACGAGCAGTACTTC. Its protein is CASSPLMGLAGGYEQYF.

V is TRBV9 and J is TRBJ2-7, with 9 positions matching TRBD1. V was pared by 0 bases and J by 4 bases, with 5 bases of the junction left unmatched. CDR3 size: 15 residues. CDR1 is SGDLS, CDR2 YYNGEE, per germline. In nucleotides, the CDR3 is TGTGCCAGCAGCGTAGGCGTAGGACAGGGGTACGAGCAGTACTTC. Protein sequence: CASSVGVGQGYEQYF.

The chain carries TRBV3-1 (or the pseudogene TRBV3-2) and TRBJ2-2, with TRBD2 matching over 9 bases. Germline lookup yields CDR1 LGHDT and CDR2 YNNKEL (reference sequence). The CDR3 runs 18 residues. After removal of 2 bases from V and 6 bases from J, the junction contained 13 bases not matched to a gene. CDR3 region: CASSQSRDRRTSAGELFF. The CDR3 coding sequence is TGTGCCAGCAGCCAATCCCGGGACCGCCGGACTAGCGCCGGGGAGCTGTTTTTT.

This clone occurred a few times. The V call is TRBV29-1, the J call TRBJ1-1; 7 nucleotides agree with TRBD1. The J segment lost 1 base and the V segment lost 4 bases, leaving 12 bases of the junction unmatched. The CDR3 totals 16 residues. Germline-derived CDR1 and CDR2 are SQVTM and ANQGSEA. The CDR3 nucleotides are TGCAGCGTTGCTGCAGGGGGGACCGCGGGGAACACTGAAGCTTTCTTT. It is translated as CSVAAGGTAGNTEAFF.

The gene calls are TRBV10-2 and TRBJ1-2; possibly TRBD1 for D (5 bases). V lost 0 bases and J lost 8, with 16 bases in between. The CDR3 runs 15 residues. Germline loops: CDR1 WSHSY, CDR2 SAAADI. The CDR3 here is CASSESEVRRGGYTF. The CDR3 DNA reads as TGCGCCAGCAGTGAGTCCGAAGTCCGGCGGGGCGGCTACACCTTC.

For this clone: The same CDR3 arises from other DNA sequences in this sample as well. The V call is TRBV6-1, the J call TRBJ1-5; TRBD1 might be the D (5 bases). The V gene lost 3 bases and the J gene lost 3 bases, with 9 bases spanning the gap. Germline CDR1 MNHNS, CDR2 SASEGT. CDR3 length: 14 amino acids. The CDR3 reads CASSDGGNNQPQHF. The CDR3 DNA sequence: TGTGCCAGCAGTGACGGGGGAAACAATCAGCCCCAGCATTTT.

This clone was recorded only once. The chain couples TRBV7-9 to TRBJ2-7, with TRBD2 matching 13 bases. CDR1 and CDR2 from the germline V gene are SEHNR and FQNEAQ (reference sequence). The CDR3 length is 18 residues. V lost 0 bases and J lost 2; bases outside the gene matches: 7. In DNA form, the CDR3 reads TGTGCCAGCAGCTTAGCGGGACTAGCGGGGAATTGGGCCTACGAGCAGTACTTC. Residues: CASSLAGLAGNWAYEQYF.

Of note for this clone: The DNA is left out, because the CDR3 cannot be placed on it with certainty; the CDR3 is given as TCRdb lists it. The chain employs TRBV18 and TRBJ2-1; TRBD2, the table's D call, lacks a check against the DNA. CDR1 and CDR2 (germline): KGHSH, LQKENI. Termini included, the CDR3 measures 17 amino acids. CDR3: CASSPPSGSHFGNEQFF.

This sequence joins TRBV5-5 and TRBJ2-5; D is uncertain. V dropped 0 bases and J dropped 3 bases, with 3 bases sitting between them. CDR3 length equals 12 residues. The germline V gene encodes CDR1 SGHKS and CDR2 YYEKEE (reference sequence). The CDR3 coding sequence is TGTGCCAGCAGCTTGGCCGAAGAGACCCAGTACTTC. Residues: CASSLAEETQYF.

This rearrangement joins TRBV7-9 to TRBJ1-5; 7 nucleotides agree with TRBD1. This CDR3 has 16 amino acids. CDR1 SEHNR and CDR2 FQNEAQ come from the germline V gene (reference sequence). J gave up 4 bases and V 5 bases, and 11 bases lay outside the gene matches. As DNA, the CDR3 is TGTGCCAGCAGCCTACTTACAGGGGATGGAAATCAGCCCCAGCATTTT. This translates into CASSLLTGDGNQPQHF.

V is TRBV30 and J is TRBJ2-3, with TRBD2 matching 7 bases. CDR1 is GTSNPN, CDR2 SVGIG, per germline (reference sequence). V shed 0 bases and J 3 bases; nucleotides not matched to a gene: 6. This CDR3 region has 15 residues. CDR3 protein: CAWSVMSGATDTQYF. CDR3 nucleotide sequence: TGTGCCTGGAGTGTGATGAGCGGGGCTACAGATACGCAGTATTTT. The full variable domain, completed using reference TRBV30 and TRBJ2-3, is SQTIHQWPATLVQPVGSPLSLECTVEGTSNPNLYWYRQAAGRGLQLLFYSVGIGQISSEVPQNLSASRPQDRQFILSSKKLLLSDSGFYLCAWSVMSGATDTQYFGPGTRLTVL.

The rearrangement joins TRBV5-5 to TRBJ1-1, with TRBD1 matching 9 bases. The CDR3 is 15 residues long. V shed 2 bases, J shed 4 bases, and the junction held 6 bases outside the gene matches. Germline V gene sequence: CDR1 SGHKS, CDR2 YYEKEE (reference sequence). DNA of the CDR3: TGTGCCAGCAGCTTACAGGGGGCACCCCTCACTGAAGCTTTCTTT. Amino acid sequence: CASSLQGAPLTEAFF.

The chain's CDR3 is CAISRGQSLEKLFF. CDR3 bases: TGTGCCATATCCCGGGGACAATCACTTGAAAAACTGTTTTTT. This sequence joins TRBV7-9 and TRBJ1-4, with D possibly TRBD1 on 6 matching bases. V was pared by 10 bases and J by 7 bases, with 19 bases between. The length of the CDR3 is 14 residues. CDR1 and CDR2 (germline): SEHNR, FQNEAQ (reference sequence).

The V and J genes are TRBV7-3 and TRBJ2-2; possible D gene TRBD1, 5 bases. The CDR3 is 15 residues long. Trimming cost V 1 base and J 6 bases, with 12 bases left between them. The germline CDR1 and CDR2 sequences are SGHTA and FQGTGA. Here the CDR3 DNA reads TGTGCCAGCAGCTTAATTGGACAACCTCCCGGGGAGCTGTTTTTT. Its protein is CASSLIGQPPGELFF.